Relative to its sample, the clone carrying this T cell receptor beta chain is medium-sized. Trimming took off 4 bases at V and 4 bases at J, with 16 bases between the two ends. The CDR3 totals 15 residues. Germline CDR1 reads SEHNR; CDR2 reads FQNEAQ (reference sequence). The sample originates from a study of PD-1 blockade in classical Hodgkin lymphoma. Time point described: cycle 4 day 1 (C4D1), after less than seven weeks of nivolumab. Every patient relapsed after autologous stem cell transplantation, and brentuximab vedotin exposure varied. Magnetic negative selection isolated CD8+ T cells from thawed PBMCs. Assay used: immunoSEQ multiplex PCR; TCRdb lists only in-frame clones, some missing. The profile shows a few thousand clones, around 70% of them singletons.

The chain links TRBV7-9 to TRBJ1-2, with no clear D. The sequenced sample was CD8+ T cells from blood, obtained before the fourth cycle of nivolumab. The TCR was taken from a human donor with classical Hodgkin lymphoma. The CDR3 reads CASSSWLGQSYGYTF. As DNA, the CDR3 is TGTGCCAGCAGCTCTTGGCTTGGGCAGAGCTATGGCTACACCTTC.